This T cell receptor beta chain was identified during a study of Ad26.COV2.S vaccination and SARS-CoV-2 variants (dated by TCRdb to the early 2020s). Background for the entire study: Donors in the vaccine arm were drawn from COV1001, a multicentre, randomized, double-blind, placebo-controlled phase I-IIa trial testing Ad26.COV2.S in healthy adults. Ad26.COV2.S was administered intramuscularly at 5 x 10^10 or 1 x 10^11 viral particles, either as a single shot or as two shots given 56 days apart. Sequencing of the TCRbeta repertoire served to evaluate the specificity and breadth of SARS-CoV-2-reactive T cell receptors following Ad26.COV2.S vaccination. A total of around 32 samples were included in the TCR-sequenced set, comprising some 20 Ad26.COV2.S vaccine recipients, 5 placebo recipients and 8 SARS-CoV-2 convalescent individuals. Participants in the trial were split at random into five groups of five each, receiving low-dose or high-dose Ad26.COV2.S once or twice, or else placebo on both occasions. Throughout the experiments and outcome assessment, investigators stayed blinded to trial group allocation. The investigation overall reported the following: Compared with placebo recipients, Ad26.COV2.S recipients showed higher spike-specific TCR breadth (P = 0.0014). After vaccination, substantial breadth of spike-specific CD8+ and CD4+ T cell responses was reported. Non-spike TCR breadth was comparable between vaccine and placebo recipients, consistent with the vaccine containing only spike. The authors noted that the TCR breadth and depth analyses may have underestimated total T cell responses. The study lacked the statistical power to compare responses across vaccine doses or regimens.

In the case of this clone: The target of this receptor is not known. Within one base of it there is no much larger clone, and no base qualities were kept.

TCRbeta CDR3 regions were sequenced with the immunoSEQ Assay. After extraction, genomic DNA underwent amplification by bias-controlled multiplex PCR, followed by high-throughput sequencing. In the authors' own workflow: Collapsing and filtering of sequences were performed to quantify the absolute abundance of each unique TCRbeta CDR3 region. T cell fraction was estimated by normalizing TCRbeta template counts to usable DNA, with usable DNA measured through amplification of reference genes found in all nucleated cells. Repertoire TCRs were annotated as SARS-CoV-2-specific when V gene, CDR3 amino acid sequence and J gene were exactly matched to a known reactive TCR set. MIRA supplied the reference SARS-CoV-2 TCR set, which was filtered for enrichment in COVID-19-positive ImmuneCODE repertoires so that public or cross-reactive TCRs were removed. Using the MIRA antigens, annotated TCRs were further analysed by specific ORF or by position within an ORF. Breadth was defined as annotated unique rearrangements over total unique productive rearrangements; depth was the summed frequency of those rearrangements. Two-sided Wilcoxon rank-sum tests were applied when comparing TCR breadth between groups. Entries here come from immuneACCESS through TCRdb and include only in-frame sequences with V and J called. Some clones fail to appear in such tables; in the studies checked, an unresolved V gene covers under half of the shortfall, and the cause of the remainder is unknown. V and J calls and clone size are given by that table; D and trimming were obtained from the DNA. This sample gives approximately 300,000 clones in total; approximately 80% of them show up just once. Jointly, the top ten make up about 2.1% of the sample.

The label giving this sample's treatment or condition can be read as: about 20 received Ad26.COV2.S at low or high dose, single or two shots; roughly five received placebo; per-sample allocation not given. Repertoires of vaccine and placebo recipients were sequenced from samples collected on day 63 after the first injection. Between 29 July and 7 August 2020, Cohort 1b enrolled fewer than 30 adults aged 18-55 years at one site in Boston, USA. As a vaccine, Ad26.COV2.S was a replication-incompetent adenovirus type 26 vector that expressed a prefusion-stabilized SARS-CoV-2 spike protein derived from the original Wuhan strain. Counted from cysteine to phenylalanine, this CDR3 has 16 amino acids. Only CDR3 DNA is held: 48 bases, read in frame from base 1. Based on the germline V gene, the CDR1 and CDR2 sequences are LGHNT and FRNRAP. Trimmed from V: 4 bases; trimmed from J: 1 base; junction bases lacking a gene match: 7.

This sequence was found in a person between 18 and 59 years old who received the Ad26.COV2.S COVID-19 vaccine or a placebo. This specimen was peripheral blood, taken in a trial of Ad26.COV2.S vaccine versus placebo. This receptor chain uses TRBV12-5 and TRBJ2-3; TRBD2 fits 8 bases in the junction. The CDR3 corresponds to CASGSSGGGRTDTQYF. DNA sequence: TGTGCTAGTGGTTCCTCGGGGGGGGGACGCACAGATACGCAGTATTTT. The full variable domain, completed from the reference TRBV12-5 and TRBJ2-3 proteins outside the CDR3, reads DARVTQTPRHKVTEMGQEVTMRCQPILGHNTVFWYRQTMMQGLELLAYFRNRAPLDDSGMPKDRFSAEMPDATLATLKIQPSEPRDSAVYFCASGSSGGGRTDTQYFGPGTRLTVL.